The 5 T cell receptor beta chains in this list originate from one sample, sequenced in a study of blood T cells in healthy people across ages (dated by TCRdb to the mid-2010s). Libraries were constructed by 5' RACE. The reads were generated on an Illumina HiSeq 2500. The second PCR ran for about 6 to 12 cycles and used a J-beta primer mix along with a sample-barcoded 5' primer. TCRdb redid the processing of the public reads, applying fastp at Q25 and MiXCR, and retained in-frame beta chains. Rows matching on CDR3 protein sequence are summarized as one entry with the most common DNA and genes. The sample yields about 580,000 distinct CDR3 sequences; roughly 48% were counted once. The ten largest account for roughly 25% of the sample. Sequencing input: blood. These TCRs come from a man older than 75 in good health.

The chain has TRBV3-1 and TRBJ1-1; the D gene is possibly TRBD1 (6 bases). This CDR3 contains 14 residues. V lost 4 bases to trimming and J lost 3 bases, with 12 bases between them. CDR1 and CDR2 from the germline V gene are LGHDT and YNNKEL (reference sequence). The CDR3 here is CASSRVDRDTEAFF. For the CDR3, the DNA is TGTGCCAGCAGCCGAGTGGACAGAGACACTGAAGCTTTCTTT.

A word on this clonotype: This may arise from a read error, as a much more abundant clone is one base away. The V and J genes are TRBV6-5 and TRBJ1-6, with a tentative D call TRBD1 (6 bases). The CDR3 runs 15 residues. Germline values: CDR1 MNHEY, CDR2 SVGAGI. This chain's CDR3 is CASRRNRDRNLPLHF. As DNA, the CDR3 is TGTGCCAGCAGGCGGAACAGGGATAGGAATTTACCCCTCCACTTT.

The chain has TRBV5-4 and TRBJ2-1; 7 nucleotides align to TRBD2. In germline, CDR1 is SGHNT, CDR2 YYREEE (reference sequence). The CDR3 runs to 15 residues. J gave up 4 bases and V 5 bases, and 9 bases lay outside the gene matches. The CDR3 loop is CASSKNSGAYNEQFF. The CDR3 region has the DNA TGTGCCAGCAGTAAAAACAGCGGGGCATACAATGAGCAGTTCTTC.

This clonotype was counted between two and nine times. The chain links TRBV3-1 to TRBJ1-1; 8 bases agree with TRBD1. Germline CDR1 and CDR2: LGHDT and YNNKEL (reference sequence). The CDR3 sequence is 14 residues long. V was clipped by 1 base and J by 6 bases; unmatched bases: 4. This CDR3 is CASSQAGQGAEAFF. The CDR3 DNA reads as TGTGCCAGCAGCCAAGCCGGACAGGGCGCTGAAGCTTTCTTT.

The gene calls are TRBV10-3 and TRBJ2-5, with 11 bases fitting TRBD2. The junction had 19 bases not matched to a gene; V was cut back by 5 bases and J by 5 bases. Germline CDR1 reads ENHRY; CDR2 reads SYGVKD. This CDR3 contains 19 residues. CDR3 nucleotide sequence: TGTGCCATCAGTACGGGACTAGCGGTTGAATTCGCGCGGGGCGAGACCCAGTACTTC. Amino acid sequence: CAISTGLAVEFARGETQYF.